Listed below are T cell receptor beta chains from one sample, sequenced in a study of T cells in Graves' hyperthyroidism and ophthalmopathy. Each CDR3 protein gets one entry after TCRdb re-called the multiplex PCR reads with MiXCR. The table lists nearly 600,000 distinct CDR3 sequences, approximately 15% of them singletons. The source material was blood. The receptors originated from a woman in her thirties with Graves' hyperthyroidism that later progressed to Graves' ophthalmopathy. CDR3s include the opening cysteine and the closing phenylalanine or tryptophan. A D gene is named only where the DNA matches it firmly. Only some rows state a clone size, as once, few, many or a class for expanded clones.

abundance,j_gene,d_gene,v_gene,CDR3aa,CDR3nt
many,TRBJ2-3,-,TRBV13,CASSFSRGWTDTQYF,TGTGCCAGCAGCTTCTCCCGGGGATGGACAGATACGCAGTATTTT
-,TRBJ2-6,TRBD1,TRBV6-1,CASSVSRDRVVFSGANVLTF,TGTGCCAGCAGCGTTAGTAGGGACAGGGTTGTATTCTCTGGGGCCAACGTCCTGACTTTC
-,TRBJ2-3,-,TRBV5-1,CASNLGISTDTQYF,TGCGCCAGCAACTTGGGTATTAGCACAGATACGCAGTATTTT
many,TRBJ1-1,-,TRBV3-1,CASSQARVNTEAFF,TGTGCCAGCAGCCAAGCACGGGTGAACACTGAAGCTTTCTTT
many,TRBJ2-1,-,TRBV24-1,CATWGQGPDNEQFF,TGTGCCACCTGGGGGCAGGGGCCGGACAATGAGCAGTTCTTC
few,TRBJ2-3,-,TRBV7-3,CASSFKGTDTQYF,TGTGCCAGCAGCTTTAAGGGCACAGATACGCAGTATTTT
many,TRBJ2-2,-,TRBV6-4,CASSDSGGRDTGELFF,TGTGCCAGCAGTGACTCCGGGGGAAGGGACACCGGGGAGCTGTTTTTT
-,TRBJ1-4,TRBD1,TRBV10-1,CASSASWGQGHEKLFF,TGCGCCAGCAGTGCGAGTTGGGGACAGGGGCATGAAAAACTGTTTTTT
few,TRBJ2-2,-,TRBV4-1,CASSQVGGLAVNTGELFF,TGCGCCAGCAGCCAAGTCGGTGGATTGGCAGTGAACACCGGGGAGCTGTTTTTT
-,TRBJ2-5,TRBD2,TRBV4-2,CASSQDWTSGSPEETQYF,TGTGCCAGCAGCCAAGACTGGACTAGCGGGAGTCCGGAAGAGACCCAGTACTTC
few,TRBJ2-7,-,TRBV28,CASSLRGAQGLEQYF,TGTGCCAGCAGTCTCAGAGGGGCACAAGGGCTCGAGCAGTACTTC
many,TRBJ2-2,-,TRBV7-3,CASSLDPSFPGELFF,TGTGCCAGCAGCTTAGACCCTAGCTTCCCCGGGGAGCTGTTTTTT
few,TRBJ2-7,TRBD2,TRBV9,CASSVAGGGVYEQYF,TGTGCCAGCAGCGTAGCTGGGGGAGGGGTCTACGAGCAGTACTTC
few,TRBJ2-7,TRBD2,TRBV20-1,CSARVRSGGYEQYF,TGCAGTGCTAGGGTAAGAAGCGGGGGCTACGAGCAGTACTTC
many,TRBJ1-1,TRBD1,TRBV20-1,CSASQGAGSTEAFF,TGCAGTGCTAGTCAGGGGGCAGGCAGCACTGAAGCTTTCTTT
few,TRBJ2-5,-,TRBV6-1,CASAGPGGETQYF,TGTGCCAGCGCGGGGCCGGGGGGCGAGACCCAGTACTTC
-,TRBJ2-2,TRBD2,TRBV9,CASSVGASGSAGELFF,TGTGCCAGCAGCGTAGGGGCTAGCGGGAGTGCCGGGGAGCTGTTTTTT
many,TRBJ2-5,TRBD2,TRBV20-1,CSAFTSGWEETQYF,TGCAGTGCTTTTACTAGCGGGTGGGAAGAGACCCAGTACTTC
many,TRBJ2-5,TRBD2,TRBV27,CASSLSPSRLAEQETQYF,TGTGCCAGCAGTTTATCTCCTAGTCGACTAGCGGAGCAAGAGACCCAGTACTTC
many,TRBJ1-1,TRBD1,TRBV19,CASSMETGSTFF,TGTGCCAGTAGTATGGAGACAGGGTCAACTTTCTTT
many,TRBJ2-1,-,TRBV27,CASSFLTNNEQFF,TGTGCCAGCAGTTTCCTCACAAACAATGAGCAGTTCTTC
-,TRBJ1-2,-,TRBV5-1,CASSWRGSEDGYTF,TGCGCCAGCAGCTGGAGAGGGTCAGAGGATGGCTACACCTTC
many,TRBJ2-7,TRBD2,TRBV6-2/TRBV6-3,CASSSTSGKSPYEQYF,TGTGCCAGCAGTTCGACTAGCGGGAAATCTCCCTACGAGCAGTACTTC
-,TRBJ1-6,-,TRBV5-1,CASSWTGRESPLHF,TGCGCCAGCAGCTGGACGGGGAGGGAGTCACCCCTCCACTTT
few,TRBJ2-1,-,TRBV5-4,CASSFGPSAYNEQFF,TGTGCCAGCAGCTTTGGCCCGAGTGCGTACAATGAGCAGTTCTTC
many,TRBJ1-2,-,TRBV28,CASSFGANYGYTF,TGTGCCAGCAGTTTTGGAGCTAACTATGGCTACACCTTC
-,TRBJ2-2,TRBD1,TRBV7-9,CASSDNQGAGGELFF,TGTGCCAGCAGCGATAACCAGGGGGCTGGCGGGGAGCTGTTTTTT
many,TRBJ1-2,-,TRBV14,CASSQGRGIYGYTF,TGTGCCAGCAGCCAAGGACGGGGGATCTATGGCTACACCTTC
many,TRBJ1-1,-,TRBV2,CASRPDRSWAEAFF,TGTGCCAGCAGACCTGACCGATCCTGGGCTGAAGCTTTCTTT
-,TRBJ2-7,TRBD2,TRBV4-3,CASSPFLAVAYEQYF,TGCGCCAGCAGCCCGTTTCTAGCGGTGGCCTACGAGCAGTACTTC
-,TRBJ1-3,-,TRBV7-7,CASSPLGGGNTIYF,TGTGCTAGCAGCCCCCTGGGAGGGGGAAACACCATATATTTT
many,TRBJ1-6,-,TRBV28,CAILRGVPYNSPLHF,TGTGCCATCCTTAGAGGGGTCCCCTATAATTCACCCCTCCACTTT
many,TRBJ2-3,TRBD2,TRBV3-1,CASSQGGLAGAPDTQYF,TGTGCCAGCAGCCAAGGAGGACTAGCGGGAGCGCCAGATACGCAGTATTTT
many,TRBJ2-7,TRBD1,TRBV2,CAVDRGSHEQYF,TGTGCAGTGGACAGGGGATCCCACGAGCAGTACTTC
-,TRBJ2-7,-,TRBV7-6,CASSLALVSDEQYF,TGTGCCAGCAGCTTAGCGCTAGTATCCGACGAGCAGTACTTC
many,TRBJ1-6,-,TRBV18,CASSPRAGDSPLHF,TGTGCCAGCTCACCACGGGCCGGTGATTCACCCCTCCACTTT
many,TRBJ2-1,-,TRBV12-3/TRBV12-4,CASSLGGGEQFF,TGTGCCAGCAGCTTAGGAGGGGGTGAGCAGTTCTTC
-,TRBJ2-7,TRBD1,TRBV12-3/TRBV12-4,CASSEGTGVPSYEQYF,TGTGCCAGCAGTGAGGGCACAGGGGTCCCCTCCTACGAGCAGTACTTC
-,TRBJ1-5,TRBD1,TRBV19,CASSIPSLSLQGTNQPQHF,TGTGCCAGTAGTATCCCGTCCCTTTCCTTACAGGGGACGAATCAGCCCCAGCATTTT
-,TRBJ1-6,-,TRBV11-2,CASSPSKTLGESPLHF,TGTGCCAGCAGCCCGAGCAAGACCCTAGGGGAGTCACCCCTCCACTTT
few,TRBJ2-2,TRBD2,TRBV6-2/TRBV6-3,CASSLGASGNTVTGELFF,TGTGCCAGCAGCCTCGGGGCTAGCGGGAATACGGTCACCGGGGAGCTGTTTTTT
-,TRBJ2-1,-,TRBV7-2,CASSSSGNNEQFF,TGTGCCAGCAGCTCTTCCGGCAACAATGAGCAGTTCTTC
many,TRBJ2-7,-,TRBV5-1,CASTPDGYEQYF,TGCGCCAGCACCCCGGATGGGTACGAGCAGTACTTC
many,TRBJ1-1,-,TRBV11-2,CASSLDPGNTEAFF,TGTGCCAGCAGCTTAGACCCAGGGAACACTGAAGCTTTCTTT
-,TRBJ2-1,-,TRBV27,CASGERISLNEQFF,TGTGCCAGCGGAGAGCGGATTTCCTTAAATGAGCAGTTCTTC
few,TRBJ2-7,TRBD2,TRBV10-2,CASRLLSGAADEQYF,TGCGCCAGCAGACTCCTTAGCGGGGCCGCCGACGAGCAGTACTTC
-,TRBJ2-2,-,TRBV6-2/TRBV6-3,CASRPAPTGSGELFF,TGTGCCAGCAGGCCCGCGCCAACAGGGTCCGGGGAGCTGTTTTTT
many,TRBJ1-5,-,TRBV27,CASSWGTNQPQHF,TGTGCCAGCAGTTGGGGGACCAATCAGCCCCAGCATTTT
many,TRBJ1-6,-,TRBV27,CASSWSGLSGSSYNSPLHF,TGTGCCAGCAGTTGGTCAGGCCTCTCCGGGAGCTCCTATAATTCACCCCTCCACTTT
few,TRBJ2-3,-,TRBV14,CASSQSTSTDTQYF,TGTGCCAGCAGCCAATCGACTAGCACAGATACGCAGTATTTT
many,TRBJ2-4,-,TRBV5-8,CASDSTVTKNIQYF,TGTGCCAGTGACTCCACCGTTACCAAAAACATTCAGTACTTC
many,TRBJ1-1,-,TRBV7-2,CASSFTGFTEAFF,TGTGCCAGCAGCTTCACAGGGTTCACTGAAGCTTTCTTT